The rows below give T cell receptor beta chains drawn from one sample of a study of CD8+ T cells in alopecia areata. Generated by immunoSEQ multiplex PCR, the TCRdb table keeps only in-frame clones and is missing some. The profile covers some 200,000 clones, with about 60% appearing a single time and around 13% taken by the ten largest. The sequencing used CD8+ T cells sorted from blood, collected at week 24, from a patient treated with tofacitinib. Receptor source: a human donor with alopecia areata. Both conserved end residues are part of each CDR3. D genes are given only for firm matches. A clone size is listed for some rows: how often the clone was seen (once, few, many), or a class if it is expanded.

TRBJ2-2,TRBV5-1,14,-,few,CASNLEPNTGELFF,TGCGCCAGCAACCTAGAACCGAACACCGGGGAGCTGTTTTTT
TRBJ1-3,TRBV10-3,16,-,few,CAISAEIESSGNTIYF,TGTGCCATCAGTGCTGAAATTGAGAGCTCTGGAAACACCATATATTTT
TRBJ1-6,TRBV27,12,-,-,CASTSGNSPLHF,TGTGCCAGCACCTCAGGAAATTCACCCCTCCACTTT
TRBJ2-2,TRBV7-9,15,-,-,CASSLVVGRTGELFF,TGTGCCAGCAGCTTAGTTGTGGGTCGCACCGGGGAGCTGTTTTTT
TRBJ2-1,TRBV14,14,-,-,CASSLTRLGNEQFF,TGTGCCAGCAGTCTCACGCGCCTAGGGAATGAGCAGTTCTTC
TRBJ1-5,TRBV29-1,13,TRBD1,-,CSVARGSNQPQHF,TGCAGCGTTGCCAGGGGGTCGAATCAGCCCCAGCATTTT
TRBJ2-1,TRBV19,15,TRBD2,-,CATQGASGGHNEQFF,TGTGCCACCCAAGGGGCCAGCGGGGGTCACAATGAGCAGTTCTTC
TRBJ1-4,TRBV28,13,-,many,CASSLLSTQKLFF,TGTGCCAGCAGTTTATTGAGTACACAAAAACTGTTTTTT
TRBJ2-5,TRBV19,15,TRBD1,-,CASNPRGISQETQYF,TGTGCCAGTAACCCCAGGGGGATCTCCCAAGAGACCCAGTACTTC
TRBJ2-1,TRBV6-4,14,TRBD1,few,CASSTGTEVNEQFF,TGTGCCAGCAGTACCGGGACAGAGGTCAATGAGCAGTTCTTC
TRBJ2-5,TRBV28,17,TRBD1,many,CASSPGTGRSSQETQYF,TGTGCCAGCAGTCCCGGGACAGGAAGGTCGAGTCAAGAGACCCAGTACTTC
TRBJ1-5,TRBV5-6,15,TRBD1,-,CASSLENRGPQPQHF,TGTGCCAGCAGCTTGGAAAACAGGGGGCCTCAGCCCCAGCATTTT
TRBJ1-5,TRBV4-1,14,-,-,CASSQSGSNQPQHF,TGCGCCAGCAGCCAATCAGGTAGCAATCAGCCCCAGCATTTT
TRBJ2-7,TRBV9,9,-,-,CASSAEQYF,TGTGCCAGCAGCGCCGAGCAGTACTTC
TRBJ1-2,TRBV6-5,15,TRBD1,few,CASSSIPDRDHGYTF,TGTGCCAGCAGTTCAATCCCAGACAGGGATCATGGCTACACCTTC
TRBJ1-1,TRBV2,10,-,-,CASMGSEAFF,TGTGCCAGCATGGGTTCTGAAGCTTTCTTT
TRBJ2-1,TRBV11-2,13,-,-,CASSLYTGGEQFF,TGTGCCAGCAGCTTATATACAGGCGGTGAGCAGTTCTTC
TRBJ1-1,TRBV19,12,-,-,CASRTANTEAFF,TGTGCCAGTCGGACAGCGAACACTGAAGCTTTCTTT
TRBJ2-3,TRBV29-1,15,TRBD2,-,CSYFGASGNTDTQYF,TGCAGCTATTTTGGGGCTAGCGGAAACACAGATACGCAGTATTTT
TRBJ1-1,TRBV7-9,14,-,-,CASRDPRGNTEAFF,TGTGCCAGCAGGGATCCTCGGGGGAACACTGAAGCTTTCTTT
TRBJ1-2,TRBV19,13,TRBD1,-,CASSTTGDYGYTF,TGTGCCAGTAGTACAACAGGGGACTATGGCTACACCTTC
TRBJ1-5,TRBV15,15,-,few,CATSRDCGSNQPQHF,TGTGCCACCAGCAGAGACTGCGGGAGCAATCAGCCCCAGCATTTT
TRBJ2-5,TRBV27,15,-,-,CASSLLRGHLQEVHF,TGTGCCAGCAGTCTCCTACGGGGACATTTACAAGAAGTCCACTTC
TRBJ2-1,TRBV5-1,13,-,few,CASSLALDNEQFF,TGCGCCAGCAGCTTGGCACTAGACAATGAGCAGTTCTTC
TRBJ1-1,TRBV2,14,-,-,CASSGFRGSTEAFF,TGTGCCAGCAGTGGGTTTCGGGGGAGCACTGAAGCTTTCTTT
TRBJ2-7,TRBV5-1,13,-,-,CASSFFPDDEQYF,TGCGCCAGCAGCTTTTTTCCAGACGACGAGCAGTACTTC
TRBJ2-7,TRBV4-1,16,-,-,CASSQTALMSSYEQYF,TGCGCCAGCAGCCAAACAGCCCTCATGAGCTCCTACGAGCAGTACTTC
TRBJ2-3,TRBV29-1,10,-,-,CSVLGDTQYF,TGCAGCGTCCTTGGGGATACGCAGTATTTT
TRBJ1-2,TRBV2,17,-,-,CASSEAAGGLYNYGYTF,TGTGCCAGCAGTGAAGCGGCTGGGGGGCTTTATAACTATGGCTACACCTTC
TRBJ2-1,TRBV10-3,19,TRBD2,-,CAISEGRGGGNFSYNEQFF,TGTGCCATCAGTGAAGGAAGAGGCGGGGGGAATTTCTCCTACAATGAGCAGTTCTTC
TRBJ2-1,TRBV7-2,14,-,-,CASSDETGYNEQFF,TGTGCCAGCAGCGACGAAACAGGTTACAATGAGCAGTTCTTC
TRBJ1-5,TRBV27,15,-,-,CASSLVSGSNQPQHF,TGTGCCAGCAGTTTAGTTTCAGGGAGCAATCAGCCCCAGCATTTT
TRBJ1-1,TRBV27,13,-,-,CASRDGENTEAFF,TGTGCCAGTCGGGACGGCGAGAACACTGAAGCTTTCTTT
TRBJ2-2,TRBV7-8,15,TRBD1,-,CASSLGTGIPGELFF,TGTGCCAGCAGCTTAGGGACAGGGATCCCCGGGGAGCTGTTTTTT
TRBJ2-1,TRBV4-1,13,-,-,CASSALSHNEQFF,TGCGCCAGCAGCGCCTTGTCCCACAATGAGCAGTTCTTC
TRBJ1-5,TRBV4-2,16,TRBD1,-,CASSQDLGQGVQPQHF,TGTGCCAGCAGCCAAGATCTGGGACAGGGGGTTCAGCCCCAGCATTTT
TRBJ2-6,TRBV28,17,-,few,CASSLFWGRFGANVLTF,TGTGCCAGCAGTTTATTTTGGGGGCGCTTTGGGGCCAACGTCCTGACTTTC
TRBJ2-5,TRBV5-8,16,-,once,CASSYYKTQRVETQYF,TGTGCCAGCAGCTACTACAAGACCCAGAGGGTAGAGACCCAGTACTTC
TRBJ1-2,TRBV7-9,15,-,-,CASSANAGAGYGYTF,TGTGCCAGCAGCGCCAATGCGGGGGCTGGCTATGGCTACACCTTC
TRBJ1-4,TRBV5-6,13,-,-,CASSLGSNEKLFF,TGTGCCAGCAGCTTGGGCAGCAATGAAAAACTGTTTTTT
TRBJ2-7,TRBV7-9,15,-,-,CASSSPQRDSYEQYF,TGTGCCAGCAGCTCACCCCAAAGGGACTCCTACGAGCAGTACTTC
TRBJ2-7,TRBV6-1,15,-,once,CASSGTGLPSYEQYF,TGTGCCAGCAGTGGGACGGGACTCCCCTCCTACGAGCAGTACTTC
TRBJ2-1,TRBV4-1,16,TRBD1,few,CASSEKGDSSYNEQFF,TGCGCCAGCAGCGAAAAGGGGGACAGTTCCTACAATGAGCAGTTCTTC
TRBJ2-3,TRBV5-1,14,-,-,CASSLASPTDTQYF,TGCGCCAGCAGCTTGGCCAGCCCCACAGATACGCAGTATTTT
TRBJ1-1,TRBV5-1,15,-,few,CASSFREGMNTEAFF,TGCGCCAGCAGCTTTAGGGAGGGGATGAACACTGAAGCTTTCTTT
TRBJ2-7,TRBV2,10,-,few,CASSTHEQYF,TGTGCCAGCAGTACCCACGAGCAGTACTTC
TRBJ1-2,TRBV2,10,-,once,CASLVQGYTF,TGTGCCAGCCTGGTTCAGGGCTACACCTTC
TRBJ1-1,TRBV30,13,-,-,CAWVEYRNTEAFF,TGTGCCTGGGTGGAATACAGGAACACTGAAGCTTTCTTT
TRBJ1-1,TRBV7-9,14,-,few,CASSLMGMNTEAFF,TGTGCCAGCAGCTTAATGGGGATGAACACTGAAGCTTTCTTT
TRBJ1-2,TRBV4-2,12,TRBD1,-,CASRTGEIGYTF,TGTGCCAGCCGGACAGGGGAAATTGGCTACACCTTC
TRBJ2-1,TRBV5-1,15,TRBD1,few,CASSSYRDSHNEQFF,TGCGCCAGCAGCAGCTACCGGGACAGCCACAATGAGCAGTTCTTC
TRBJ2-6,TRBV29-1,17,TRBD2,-,CSVEIRSGRSGANVLTF,TGCAGCGTTGAGATACGAAGCGGGAGGTCTGGGGCCAACGTCCTGACTTTC
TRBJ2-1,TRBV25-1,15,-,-,CASSVPGQLRNEQFF,TGTGCCAGCAGTGTTCCGGGCCAACTTCGAAATGAGCAGTTCTTC
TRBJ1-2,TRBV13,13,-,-,CASSLAGRRVYTF,TGTGCCAGCAGCTTAGCGGGCAGGCGAGTCTACACCTTC
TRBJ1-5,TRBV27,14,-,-,CASSLGVSNQPQHF,TGTGCCAGCAGCCTCGGGGTTAGCAATCAGCCCCAGCATTTT
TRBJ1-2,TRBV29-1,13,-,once,CSVEGRAGYGYTF,TGCAGCGTTGAGGGCAGGGCTGGGTATGGCTACACCTTC
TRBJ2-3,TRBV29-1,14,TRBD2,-,CSVWRGGLTDTQYF,TGCAGCGTTTGGCGGGGGGGCCTCACAGATACGCAGTATTTT